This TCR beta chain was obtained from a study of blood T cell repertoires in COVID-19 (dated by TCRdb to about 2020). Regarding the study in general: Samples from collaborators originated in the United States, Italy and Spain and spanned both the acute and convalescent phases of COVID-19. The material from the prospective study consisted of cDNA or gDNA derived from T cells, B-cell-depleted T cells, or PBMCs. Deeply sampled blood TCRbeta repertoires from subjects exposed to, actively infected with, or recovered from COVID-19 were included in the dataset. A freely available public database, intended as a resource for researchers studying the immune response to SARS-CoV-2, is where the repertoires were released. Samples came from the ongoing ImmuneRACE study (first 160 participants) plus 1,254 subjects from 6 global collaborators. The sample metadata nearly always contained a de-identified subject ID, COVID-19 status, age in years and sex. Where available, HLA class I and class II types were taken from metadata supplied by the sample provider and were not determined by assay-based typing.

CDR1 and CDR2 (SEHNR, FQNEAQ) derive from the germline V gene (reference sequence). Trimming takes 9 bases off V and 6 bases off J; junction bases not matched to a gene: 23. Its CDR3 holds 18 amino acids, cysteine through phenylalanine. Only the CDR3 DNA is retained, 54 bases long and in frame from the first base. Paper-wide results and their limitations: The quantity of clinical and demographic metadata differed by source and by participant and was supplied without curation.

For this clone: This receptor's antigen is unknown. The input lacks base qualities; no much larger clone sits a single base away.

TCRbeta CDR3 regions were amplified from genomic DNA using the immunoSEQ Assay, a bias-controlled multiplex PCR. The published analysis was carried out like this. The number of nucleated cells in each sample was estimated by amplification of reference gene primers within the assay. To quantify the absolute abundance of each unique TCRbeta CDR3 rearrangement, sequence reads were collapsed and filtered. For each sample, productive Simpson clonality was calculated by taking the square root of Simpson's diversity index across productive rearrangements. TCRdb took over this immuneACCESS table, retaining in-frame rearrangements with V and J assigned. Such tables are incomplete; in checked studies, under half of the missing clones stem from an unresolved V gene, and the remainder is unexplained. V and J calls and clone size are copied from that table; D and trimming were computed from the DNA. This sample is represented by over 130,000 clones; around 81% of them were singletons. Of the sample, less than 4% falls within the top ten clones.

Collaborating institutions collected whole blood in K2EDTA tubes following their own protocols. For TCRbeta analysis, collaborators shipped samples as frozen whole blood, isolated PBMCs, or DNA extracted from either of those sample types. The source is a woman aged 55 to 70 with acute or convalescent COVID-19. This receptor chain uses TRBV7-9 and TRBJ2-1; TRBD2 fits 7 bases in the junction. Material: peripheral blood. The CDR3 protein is CASTSRSSGPTLGNEQFF. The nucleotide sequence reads TGTGCCAGTACCTCCAGGAGTAGCGGGCCCACTCTGGGCAATGAGCAGTTCTTC.